This TCR beta chain was identified in a study of T-cell memory formation after mild COVID-19. Study results and caveats: Some SARS-CoV-2-responding clones were already detected in memory before infection. The authors did not confirm SARS-CoV-2 specificity of second-wave clones peaking day 37.

5'RACE primed at constant segments yielded TCR alpha and TCR beta cDNA libraries bearing sample barcodes and UMIs. TCRdb itself ran the 5' RACE reads through MiXCR, one entry per CDR3 protein. The sample yields about 420,000 distinct CDR3 sequences, 20% to 25% seen once. Germline CDR1 is DFQATT and CDR2 is SNEGSKA (reference sequence). Trimming took 3 bases from V and 4 from J; bases not matched to a gene: 3. The CDR3 is made up of 15 amino acids. Comment on this clonotype: The antigen is undetermined.

The rearrangement uses TRBV20-1 and TRBJ2-1; 13 nucleotides line up with TRBD2. The material sequenced was PBMCs or a T cell subset sorted from them (not recorded which). The clonotype was recovered from an adult woman who had mild COVID-19 (a few samples of this study predate the infection). Cell type and time point are not known. The CDR3 sequence: CSARTSGGPYNEQFF. The CDR3 DNA reads TGCAGTGCTAGGACTAGCGGGGGGCCATACAATGAGCAGTTCTTC.